What follows describes a single T cell receptor beta chain. Its antigen is currently unknown. This sample is drawn from a study of cytomegalovirus exposure and HLA in healthy donors. Findings of the study overall: Excluded were some V segments that proved indistinguishable, including TRBV6-2 and TRBV6-3.

A multiplex PCR was run with 60 Vbeta primers and 13 Jbeta primers. Assay used: immunoSEQ multiplex PCR; TCRdb lists only in-frame clones, some missing. The repertoire holds 150,000 to 200,000 clones, with about three quarters as singletons. The CDR3 has 14 residues. Germline trimming cut 3 bases from V and 0 bases from J; bases unmatched to any gene: 2. Germline assignment: CDR1 MNHNS and CDR2 SASEGT. The sequenced sample consisted of PBMCs. This TCR was recovered from a female donor in good health and CMV-seronegative. The chain has TRBV6-1 and TRBJ2-7; TRBD1 matches at 7 bases. CDR3: CASSDRGNSYEQYF. As DNA, the CDR3 is TGTGCCAGCAGTGACAGGGGGAACTCCTACGAGCAGTACTTC.